What follows are 23 T cell receptor beta chains derived from one specimen sequenced in a study of technical replicates of blood from several donors. Produced via immunoSEQ multiplex PCR; TCRdb's table is partial and in-frame only. Here the sample spans some 71,000 clones, about 96% being singletons. Input material: T cells isolated from PBMCs. These receptors came from a human donor in good health.

This clone appeared a single time. The chain has TRBV18 and TRBJ2-1, with D perhaps TRBD1 (6 bases). CDR3 size: 13 residues. Looked up from germline, CDR1 is KGHSH and CDR2 is LQKENI. V gave up 2 bases and J gave up 9 bases, with 11 bases separating them. The CDR3 loop is CASSPSQGIEQFF. The CDR3 DNA reads as TGTGCCAGCTCACCAAGTCAGGGGATTGAGCAGTTCTTC.

The chain is built from TRBV12-5 and TRBJ1-2; D remains unclear. The CDR3 consists of 13 residues. The ends were cut back, 8 bases at V and 7 bases at J, with 17 bases in the middle. The germline V gene has CDR1 LGHNT and CDR2 FRNRAP. This chain's CDR3 is CASFFRTGVGYTF. Here the CDR3 DNA reads TGTGCTAGTTTTTTCCGCACCGGGGTTGGCTACACCTTC.

J is TRBJ2-7 and V is TRBV29-1; weak D call: TRBD2 (6 bases). Trimming stripped 7 bases from V and 3 bases from J, with 16 bases between. There are 13 residues in the CDR3. CDR1 and CDR2 (germline): SQVTM, ANQGSEA. The CDR3 loop reads CSAARRVNYEQYF. DNA of the CDR3: TGCAGCGCCGCTAGGAGGGTGAACTACGAGCAGTACTTC.

Only one count was recorded for this clone. The chain combines TRBV12-5 with TRBJ2-2; D is perhaps TRBD1 (6 bases). Trimming stripped 1 base from V and 6 bases from J, with 9 bases between. Per germline, CDR1 LGHNT and CDR2 FRNRAP. The CDR3 has 14 residues. The CDR3 here is CASGLAGAAGELFF. CDR3 in DNA: TGTGCTAGTGGTTTGGCAGGGGCCGCCGGGGAGCTGTTTTTT.

The sample holds one count of this clone. The gene calls are TRBV29-1 and TRBJ1-2; a possible D gene is TRBD1 (5 bases). This CDR3 comprises 12 residues. Trimming shortened V by 3 bases and J by 8 bases, and 13 bases separated the two germline ends. The germline CDR1 and CDR2 sequences are SQVTM and ANQGSEA. The CDR3 spells CSVDPGSGGYTF. For the CDR3, the DNA is TGCAGCGTTGACCCAGGGTCCGGGGGCTACACCTTC.

This rearrangement joins TRBV6-1 to TRBJ2-7; 8 bases line up with TRBD1. With 9 bases clipped from V and 3 bases from J, the junction kept 4 bases outside the gene matches. This CDR3 is 12 amino acids long. Germline V CDR1 and CDR2: MNHNS, SASEGT. CDR3 nucleotide sequence: TGTGCCAGAGCCGGGACAGGCTACGAGCAGTACTTC. It yields the protein CARAGTGYEQYF.

The CDR3: CASSEDGRGIQPQHF. As DNA, the CDR3 is TGTGCCAGCAGTGAAGACGGCAGGGGGATTCAGCCCCAGCATTTT. The chain is built from TRBV2 and TRBJ1-5; 7 bases are shared with TRBD1. Looked up from germline, CDR1 is SNHLY and CDR2 is FYNNEI. The CDR3 contains 15 residues. With 1 base clipped from V and 6 bases from J, the junction kept 6 bases outside the gene matches.

This chain joins TRBV9 and TRBJ2-2, with D tentatively TRBD2 (6 bases). Germline V CDR1 and CDR2: SGDLS, YYNGEE. The CDR3 has 15 residues. Trimming shortened V by 1 base and J by 6 bases, and 13 bases separated the two germline ends. The CDR3 nucleotides are TGTGCCAGCAGCGTACGGGGGAGCGGCCCCGGGGAGCTGTTTTTT. Translated: CASSVRGSGPGELFF.

This clone was detected once. DNA for the CDR3: TGTGCCAGCAGCTTGGACTTCTCCTACGAGCAGTACTTC. Protein: CASSLDFSYEQYF. J is TRBJ2-7 and V is TRBV11-3, with a possible D match to TRBD2 (5 bases). Trimming left V 3 bases short and J 0 bases short, with 6 bases between. The V gene's germline CDR1 is SGHNT and CDR2 YENEEA. The CDR3 spans 13 residues.

This chain joins TRBV30 and TRBJ1-1; 7 bases agree with TRBD1. CDR1 is GTSNPN and CDR2 is SVGIG in the germline V gene (reference sequence). CDR3 length: 17 amino acids. V was pared by 4 bases and J by 0 bases, with 14 bases of the junction left unmatched. CDR3: CAWTTDRGQSMNTEAFF. The CDR3 coding sequence is TGTGCCTGGACCACGGATAGGGGGCAGAGTATGAACACTGAAGCTTTCTTT.

The chain combines TRBV7-9 with TRBJ1-2, with TRBD1 matching 7 bases. Germline V gene data show CDR1 as SEHNR and CDR2 as FQNEAQ (reference sequence). CDR3 length: 15 amino acids. With 1 base clipped from V and 4 bases from J, the junction kept 6 bases outside the gene matches. Here the CDR3 reads CASSLVAGGSYGYTF. The CDR3 DNA sequence: TGTGCCAGCAGCTTAGTGGCAGGGGGAAGCTATGGCTACACCTTC. Complete variable domain (other parts from reference TRBV7-9 and TRBJ1-2): DTGVSQNPRHKITKRGQNVTFRCDPISEHNRLYWYRQTLGQGPEFLTYFQNEAQLEKSRLLSDRFSAERPKGSFSTLEIQRTEQGDSAMYLCASSLVAGGSYGYTFGSGTRLTVV.

The V and J genes are TRBV6-1 and TRBJ2-2; 7 bases map to TRBD2. The CDR3 runs 15 residues. Per the germline V gene, CDR1 is MNHNS and CDR2 is SASEGT. The junction had 2 bases not matched to a gene; V was cut back by 2 bases and J by 2 bases. The CDR3 DNA follows: TGTGCCAGCAGTGAACAGCGGGGAAACACCGGGGAGCTGTTTTTT. It codes for CASSEQRGNTGELFF.

On this clone itself: The junction does not match germline at one end; this may be a read error. V and J are TRBV7-9 and TRBJ1-2; D not certain. Germline loops: CDR1 SEHNR, CDR2 FQNEAQ (reference sequence). The CDR3 is made up of 9 amino acids. In DNA form, the CDR3 reads TGTGCCAGCAGTCAAGGCAGCGCCTTC. Amino acids: CASSQGSAF.

V gene TRBV7-9 combines with J gene TRBJ2-1, with 12 nucleotides matching TRBD2. CDR3 length equals 19 residues. Germline CDR1 reads SEHNR; CDR2 reads FQNEAQ (reference sequence). The ends lost 6 bases at V and 7 bases at J; junction bases unmatched: 19. CDR3 bases: TGTGCCAGCAGGGCTGGACTAGCGGGACGAAGAAATAATTTGAATGAGCAGTTCTTC. Encoded protein: CASRAGLAGRRNNLNEQFF.

The genes are TRBV5-1 and TRBJ1-1; 8 bases align to TRBD1. Germline loops: CDR1 SGHRS, CDR2 YFSETQ. V shed 2 bases and J 0 bases; nucleotides not matched to a gene: 12. This CDR3 region has 18 residues. CDR3 residues: CASSFLETGAEMNTEAFF. The CDR3 DNA reads as TGCGCCAGCAGCTTTCTCGAGACAGGGGCGGAAATGAACACTGAAGCTTTCTTT.

This rearrangement joins TRBV6-6 to TRBJ2-7; TRBD1 matches 7 bases. Germline V lookup: CDR1 MNHNY, CDR2 SVGAGI (reference sequence). The CDR3 loop spans 15 amino acids. J lost 5 bases, V lost 0 bases, and 7 bases had no gene match. The CDR3 DNA is TGTGCCAGCAGTTACTCGAGACAGGGTTACGACGAGCAGTACTTC. It translates to CASSYSRQGYDEQYF.

The chain links TRBV29-1 to TRBJ1-4, with D tentatively TRBD1 (5 bases). The V end was cut by 5 bases, the J end by 2 bases, with 12 bases between. This CDR3 has 14 amino acids. CDR1 SQVTM and CDR2 ANQGSEA come from the germline V gene. The CDR3 sequence is CSVWGPGTNEKLFF. The CDR3 DNA reads TGCAGCGTTTGGGGCCCGGGTACTAATGAAAAACTGTTTTTT.

This sequence joins TRBV7-2 and TRBJ1-1; D not resolved. The CDR3 loop spans 18 amino acids. V shed 4 bases and J shed 2 bases, with 23 bases lying between them. The germline V gene has CDR1 SGHTA and CDR2 FQGNSA. The CDR3 here is CASSSVSNSPISNTEAFF. In nucleotides, the CDR3 is TGTGCCAGCAGCTCCGTTTCAAACAGCCCGATATCCAACACTGAAGCTTTCTTT.

The chain links TRBV5-1 to TRBJ2-7; TRBD1 might be the D (6 bases). Looked up from germline, CDR1 is SGHRS and CDR2 is YFSETQ. Trimming removed 3 bases from V and 1 base from J, with 11 bases in between. CDR3 length: 14 amino acids. CDR3 sequence (DNA): TGCGCCAGCAGCTGGACAGCTTCTTCCTACGAGCAGTACTTC. Its translation: CASSWTASSYEQYF.

The chain joins TRBV2 to TRBJ2-2; maybe TRBD1 (5 bases). Trimming pared 3 bases from V and 5 bases from J, leaving 16 bases between. The CDR3 length is 16 residues. The germline V gene has CDR1 SNHLY and CDR2 FYNNEI. The CDR3 nucleotides are TGTGCCAGCAGTGAGCAGGACACGGATCCTACCGGGGAGCTGTTTTTT. Translation: CASSEQDTDPTGELFF.

This chain links TRBV25-1 with TRBJ2-7; no reliable D call. Per the germline V gene, CDR1 is MGHDK and CDR2 is SYGVNS. The CDR3 runs to 11 residues. Deletions cut 4 bases from V and 7 bases from J, with 8 bases between. As DNA, the CDR3 is TGTGCCAGCAGTGTGGGCTTGGAGCAGTACTTC. Translation gives CASSVGLEQYF.

The sample holds one count of this clone. V gene TRBV6-1 combines with J gene TRBJ1-1; possible D gene TRBD1, 6 bases. The CDR3 contains 15 residues. Germline V gene sequence: CDR1 MNHNS, CDR2 SASEGT. Trimming took 7 bases from V and 0 from J, leaving 15 bases between them. CDR3 sequence: CASIFEGHLNTEAFF. The DNA for the CDR3 is TGTGCCAGCATTTTCGAGGGACATTTGAACACTGAAGCTTTCTTT.

This clone was seen a single time. The rearrangement links TRBV27 to TRBJ2-5; TRBD2 agrees at 10 bases. The germline gives CDR1 MNHEY, CDR2 SMNVEV (reference sequence). The CDR3 consists of 15 residues. V dropped 3 bases and J dropped 4; count of bases not matched to a gene: 5. The CDR3 DNA sequence: TGTGCCAGCAGTTTGACCCGACTAGCGGGAGAGACCCAGTACTTC. This sequence encodes CASSLTRLAGETQYF.